This TCR beta chain was profiled in a study of Ad26.COV2.S vaccination and SARS-CoV-2 variants. Whole-study findings and limits: Similar non-spike TCR breadth was seen in vaccine and placebo recipients. After vaccination, reports described spike-specific CD8+ and CD4+ T cell responses as showing substantial breadth.

Treatment specified: roughly 18 received Ad26.COV2.S at low or high dose, single or two shots; roughly five received placebo; per-sample allocation not given. Day 63 following the first vaccine or placebo injection was when the samples were taken. Donor was an adult aged 18-55 years in Boston. Ad26 vector vaccine expressed Wuhan-strain SARS-CoV-2 spike. The method was immunoSEQ multiplex PCR; TCRdb's version includes in-frame clones alone and lacks a portion of them. The sample lists about 350,000 clones; 75% to 90% were seen once. This CDR3 has 16 amino acids. Germline V gene lookup returns CDR1 SEHNR and CDR2 FQNEAQ (reference sequence). J lost 5 bases, V lost 4 bases, and 12 bases had no gene match. Note on this clone: No antigen is known for it.

This rearrangement joins TRBV7-9 to TRBJ2-7; 9 nucleotides match TRBD1. The sequence derives from a person aged 18-60 years who received the Ad26.COV2.S COVID-19 vaccine or a placebo. The sample in question was peripheral blood, obtained in a trial of Ad26.COV2.S vaccine versus placebo. The CDR3 coding sequence is TGTGCCAGCAGCTCCCCAGAACAGGGGGCGAGAGACGAGCAGTACTTC. Its translation: CASSSPEQGARDEQYF.